The next 27 T cell receptor beta chains were all read from a single sample in a study of CXCR3-negative and CXCR3-positive naive CD8 T cells. Regarding the study as a whole: Naive CXCR3-positive cells had TRB CDR3s more hydrophobic than those of CXCR3-negative naive cells.

The method, 5' RACE with UMI labels, was used to prepare the TRB cDNA libraries. TCRdb re-called the 5' RACE reads and gives one entry per CDR3 protein, without DNA. Its listing shows 50,000 or so distinct CDR3 sequences. For these receptors, no antigen is known. Sequencing input: naive CXCR3+ CD8+ T cells from blood. Documented subset: CD45RO-CCR7+CD27+CD95- naive CD8+ T cells expressing CXCR3 (TNR3+). The receptors were gathered from a human donor in good health. Some clones in this sample may be carry-over from other donors' samples.

This chain connects TRBV20-1 to TRBJ2-2; TCRdb outputs TRBD2, but without DNA this stays unchecked. This CDR3 comprises 15 residues. Germline CDR1 DFQATT, CDR2 SNEGSKA (reference sequence). The CDR3 sequence is CSARSRTSGYGELFF.

This rearrangement joins TRBV6-6 to TRBJ2-5. This CDR3 has 13 amino acids. Germline CDR1 MNHNY, CDR2 SVGAGI (reference sequence). The CDR3 region is CASSYSKRETQYF.

The V call is TRBV2, the J call TRBJ2-1; TCRdb selects TRBD1, and the lack of DNA leaves this call unchecked. Germline CDR1 SNHLY, CDR2 FYNNEI. CDR3 length equals 13 residues. CDR3 sequence: CASSETPLGVRFF.

The J gene is TRBJ2-1, the V gene TRBV4-3; lacking DNA, the TRBD1 call made by TCRdb goes unchecked. The CDR3 is 16 amino acids. Germline CDR1 is LGHNA and CDR2 is YSLEER. The CDR3 reads CASSQELPPSYNEQFF.

The rearrangement joins TRBV9 to TRBJ1-1. Germline-derived CDR1 and CDR2 are SGDLS and YYNGEE. The CDR3 spans 13 residues. CDR3 loop: CASSDRLNTEAFF.

This chain uses TRBV28 with TRBJ2-7; TCRdb's D call of TRBD2 is untestable without DNA. The germline V gene encodes CDR1 MDHEN and CDR2 SYDVKM. This CDR3 spans 13 amino acids. The CDR3 here is CACSPQAGYEQYF. Drawing the rest from reference TRBV28 and TRBJ2-7, the complete variable domain is DVKVTQSSRYLVKRTGEKVFLECVQDMDHENMFWYRQDPGLGLRLIYFSYDVKMKEKGDIPEGYSVSREKKERFSLILESASTNQTSMYLCACSPQAGYEQYFGPGTRLTVT.

The chain couples TRBV7-9 to TRBJ2-7; TCRdb picks TRBD1, but there is no DNA to check that call. This CDR3 region has 16 residues. Germline values: CDR1 SEHNR, CDR2 FQNEAQ (reference sequence). The CDR3 protein is CASSPPATTRMYEQYF.

The J gene is TRBJ2-4, the V gene TRBV28; TCRdb designates TRBD1, a call that cannot be tested without DNA. The CDR3 length is 15 residues. In germline, CDR1 is MDHEN, CDR2 SYDVKM. The CDR3 here is CASSPWGAEGNIQYF.

The chain links TRBV29-1 to TRBJ2-3; checking the TCRdb D call of TRBD1 is not possible without DNA. Germline CDR1 is SQVTM and CDR2 is ANQGSEA. The CDR3 spans 13 residues. Here the CDR3 reads CSVPVGVPDTQYF.

V is TRBV4-3 and J is TRBJ1-4; without DNA, the TCRdb call of TRBD1 cannot be checked. The CDR3 is made up of 16 amino acids. Germline-derived CDR1 and CDR2 are LGHNA and YSLEER. This CDR3 is CASSQDRGTGDEKLFF.

This chain connects TRBV20-1 to TRBJ2-3; TCRdb calls TRBD2, which cannot be checked without DNA. Germline assignment: CDR1 DFQATT and CDR2 SNEGSKA (reference sequence). The CDR3 totals 17 residues. The CDR3 loop is CSARAVRLAGFFDTQYF.

The chain employs TRBV12-5 and TRBJ2-1; TCRdb's D gene call, TRBD2, goes unchecked for lack of DNA. The germline V gene encodes CDR1 LGHNT and CDR2 FRNRAP. The CDR3 consists of 16 residues. CDR3 residues: CASVWGGPPSYNEQFF.

CDR3 loop: CASSEGDTGELFF. The gene calls are TRBV6-4 and TRBJ2-2; TCRdb calls TRBD1, which cannot be checked without DNA. Per germline, CDR1 MRHNA and CDR2 SNTAGT. The CDR3 contains 13 residues.

V is TRBV6-6 and J is TRBJ1-5; the D call from TCRdb, TRBD1, cannot be confirmed without DNA. The CDR3 has 15 amino acids. Germline lookup yields CDR1 MNHNY and CDR2 SVGAGI (reference sequence). The CDR3 is CASSPDRYSNQPQHF.

J is TRBJ2-7 and V is TRBV5-1. The CDR3 loop spans 16 amino acids. Germline V gives CDR1 SGHRS, CDR2 YFSETQ. The CDR3 loop is CASSLEDFTDSYEQYF.

This chain connects TRBV6-2 or TRBV6-3 to TRBJ2-1; the TCRdb call, TRBD1, lacks DNA for checking. The germline V gene has CDR1 MNHEY and CDR2 SVGEGT. This CDR3 spans 15 amino acids. CDR3 region: CASSYILGGGGEQFF.

The chain carries TRBV9 and TRBJ2-1; TCRdb selects TRBD1, and the lack of DNA leaves this call unchecked. CDR1 and CDR2 from the germline V gene are SGDLS and YYNGEE. The CDR3 totals 16 residues. The CDR3 protein is CASSYSPGAGSNEQFF.

The chain carries TRBV7-3 and TRBJ1-2. The CDR3 is 14 amino acids. Looked up from germline, CDR1 is SGHTA and CDR2 is FQGTGA. CDR3 loop: CASSLIGSESEYTF.

CDR3 region: CASSVAAGGRNEQFF. V usage is TRBV9 and J usage is TRBJ2-1; TCRdb's D call, TRBD2, is unchecked because there is no DNA. This CDR3 contains 15 residues. Germline lookup yields CDR1 SGDLS and CDR2 YYNGEE.

The gene calls are TRBV29-1 and TRBJ2-1; the TCRdb D gene call, TRBD1, has no DNA to confirm it. There are 13 residues in the CDR3. Germline V CDR1 and CDR2: SQVTM, ANQGSEA. CDR3 in amino acids: CSVEAGTYNEQFF.

This chain joins TRBV14 and TRBJ2-3; as DNA is missing, the TRBD1 call by TCRdb cannot be tested. This CDR3 spans 16 amino acids. In germline, CDR1 is SGHDN, CDR2 FVKESK. The CDR3 here is CASSQALNRGADTQYF.

This chain joins TRBV6-2 or TRBV6-3 and TRBJ2-3; with no DNA, the TCRdb D assignment of TRBD1 cannot be verified. Germline V gives CDR1 MNHEY, CDR2 SVGEGT. The CDR3 consists of 15 residues. CDR3 residues: CASSPSDGGTDTQYF.

The rearrangement joins TRBV28 to TRBJ1-4; the TCRdb call, TRBD1, lacks DNA for checking. The CDR3 totals 22 residues. CDR1 is MDHEN, CDR2 SYDVKM, per germline. CDR3: CASSLVWDPRDLRGATNEKLFF.

The rearrangement links TRBV14 to TRBJ2-1. Per germline, CDR1 SGHDN and CDR2 FVKESK. The length of the CDR3 is 14 residues. CDR3 region: CASSQLTSYNEQFF.

The chain links TRBV7-9 to TRBJ2-3; TCRdb's D gene call, TRBD2, goes unchecked for lack of DNA. CDR1 SEHNR and CDR2 FQNEAQ come from the germline V gene (reference sequence). The CDR3 loop spans 16 amino acids. The CDR3 here is CASSLTSGHSTDTQYF.

J is TRBJ2-3 and V is TRBV28; TCRdb's D gene call, TRBD2, goes unchecked for lack of DNA. CDR3 length: 14 amino acids. Germline V lookup: CDR1 MDHEN, CDR2 SYDVKM. CDR3 protein: CASSLTSGTDTQYF.

The genes are TRBV7-3 and TRBJ2-6; the D gene TCRdb calls, TRBD1, cannot be checked with no DNA. This CDR3 region has 14 residues. Germline V gene data show CDR1 as SGHTA and CDR2 as FQGTGA. The CDR3 loop is CASRRGEGANVLTF.